This entry features one T cell receptor (beta chain) sequence. As yet, its antigen is unknown. All of the isolated RNA was reverse transcribed, so expressed TCRB transcripts were sequenced. The method was immunoSEQ multiplex PCR; TCRdb's version includes in-frame clones alone and lacks a portion of them. The sample carries under 900,000 clones, roughly 16% recorded once. The data are from a study of beta chain features in type 1 diabetes. Findings and limits, study-wide: In all four CD4+ subsets, TCRB CDR3 length was significantly, moderately reduced in type 1 diabetes. Over-representation of high TCR-expressing cells was a possible consequence of cDNA sequencing.

The CDR3 contains 17 residues. The germline gives CDR1 SEHNR, CDR2 FQNEAQ (reference sequence). Trimming left V 3 bases short and J 3 bases short, with 20 bases between. The receptor comes from a young woman in good health. The sample consisted of naive CD4+ T cells from blood. J is TRBJ2-5 and V is TRBV7-9; the D gene could be TRBD1 or TRBD2 (5 bases each). The CDR3 DNA follows: TGTGCCAGCAGCTTTATCTTGATGGGGGACCAGAAAGAGACCCAGTACTTC. Encoded protein: CASSFILMGDQKETQYF.